These T cell receptor beta chains were read from a single sample in a study of PD-1 blockade in classical Hodgkin lymphoma. The protocol was immunoSEQ multiplex PCR, while the TCRdb copy is restricted to in-frame clones and leaves out a portion. The sample shows around 12,000 clones, about 90% of them seen only once. The specimen comprised CD4+ T cells from blood, sampled before the fourth cycle of nivolumab. All receptors come from a human donor with classical Hodgkin lymphoma. Both conserved end residues are part of each CDR3. A D gene is named only where the DNA matches it firmly. The size entry is marked missing in some rows and otherwise reads once, few, many or a size class.

. | TRBJ1-1 | TRBV28 | . | CASSLTQGRDEVGAFF | TGTGCCAGCAGTTTAACCCAGGGCAGGGACGAAGTCGGAGCTTTCTTT
. | TRBJ2-7 | TRBV6-6 | TRBD2 | CASSYGSGGTGQYF | TGTGCCAGCAGTTACGGGAGCGGGGGGACCGGGCAGTACTTC
. | TRBJ2-1 | TRBV6-5 | . | CASTLDITYNEQFF | TGTGCCAGCACCCTAGACATAACCTACAATGAGCAGTTCTTC
. | TRBJ2-5 | TRBV5-4 | . | CASSLRVDSTQQETQYF | TGTGCCAGCAGCTTGAGGGTAGATTCGACACAACAAGAGACCCAGTACTTC
. | TRBJ2-2 | TRBV2 | TRBD2 | CASTLLAGMAGELFF | TGTGCCAGCACCCTACTAGCGGGAATGGCCGGGGAGCTGTTTTTT
. | TRBJ2-5 | TRBV5-4 | . | CASSFVQKETQYF | TGTGCCAGCAGCTTTGTCCAGAAGGAGACCCAGTACTTC
. | TRBJ1-6 | TRBV7-3 | . | CASSVDSYNSPLHF | TGTGCCAGCAGCGTTGACAGCTATAATTCACCCCTCCACTTT
. | TRBJ2-3 | TRBV18 | . | CASSPDRTLTDTQYF | TGTGCCAGCTCCCCGGACCGGACTCTCACAGATACGCAGTATTTT
few | TRBJ1-2 | TRBV5-4 | . | CASSPTGRYGYTF | TGTGCCAGCAGCCCCACAGGGAGGTATGGCTACACCTTC
. | TRBJ1-2 | TRBV14 | . | CASSPDTFYGYTF | TGTGCCAGCAGCCCCGACACCTTCTATGGCTACACCTTC
. | TRBJ1-5 | TRBV28 | . | CASSGINQPQHF | TGTGCCAGCAGTGGAATAAATCAGCCCCAGCATTTT
. | TRBJ1-2 | TRBV2 | . | CASSESSGDFNYGYTF | TGTGCCAGCAGTGAATCATCCGGGGACTTTAACTATGGCTACACCTTC
. | TRBJ2-5 | TRBV5-1 | . | CASSLASWGSVETQYF | TGCGCCAGCAGCTTGGCCTCTTGGGGGAGCGTTGAGACCCAGTACTTC